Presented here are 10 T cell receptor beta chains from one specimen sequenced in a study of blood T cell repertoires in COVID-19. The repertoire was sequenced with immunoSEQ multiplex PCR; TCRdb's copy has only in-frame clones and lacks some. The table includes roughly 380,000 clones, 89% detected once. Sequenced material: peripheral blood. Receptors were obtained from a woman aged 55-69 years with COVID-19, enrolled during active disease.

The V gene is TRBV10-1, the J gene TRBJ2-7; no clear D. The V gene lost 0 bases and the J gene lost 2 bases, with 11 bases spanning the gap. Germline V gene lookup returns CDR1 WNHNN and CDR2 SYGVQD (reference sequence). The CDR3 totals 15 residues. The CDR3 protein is CASSESGAFTYEQYF. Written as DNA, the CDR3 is TGCGCCAGCAGTGAGTCGGGCGCCTTTACCTACGAGCAGTACTTC.

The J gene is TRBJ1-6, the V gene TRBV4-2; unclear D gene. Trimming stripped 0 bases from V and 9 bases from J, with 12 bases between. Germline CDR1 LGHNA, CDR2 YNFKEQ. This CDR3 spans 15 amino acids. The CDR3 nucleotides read TGTGCCAGCAGCCAAGATCCAGGTACAAGTTCACCCCTCCACTTT. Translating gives CASSQDPGTSSPLHF.

CDR3 DNA: TGTGCCAGCAGCGACGACCGGGTTTCCCGCGACACTGAAGCTTTCTTT. Its translation is CASSDDRVSRDTEAFF. This chain uses TRBV5-4 with TRBJ1-1; D remains unclear. CDR3 length: 16 amino acids. Trimming removed 4 bases at V and 3 bases at J, with 19 bases between. CDR1 is SGHNT and CDR2 is YYREEE in the germline V gene (reference sequence).

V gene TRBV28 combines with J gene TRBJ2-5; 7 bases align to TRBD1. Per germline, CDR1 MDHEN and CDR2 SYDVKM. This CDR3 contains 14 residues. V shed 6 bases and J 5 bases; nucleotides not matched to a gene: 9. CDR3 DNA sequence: TGTGCCAGCAGCAAGTCCAGGGGGTCGGAGACCCAGTACTTC. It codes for CASSKSRGSETQYF.

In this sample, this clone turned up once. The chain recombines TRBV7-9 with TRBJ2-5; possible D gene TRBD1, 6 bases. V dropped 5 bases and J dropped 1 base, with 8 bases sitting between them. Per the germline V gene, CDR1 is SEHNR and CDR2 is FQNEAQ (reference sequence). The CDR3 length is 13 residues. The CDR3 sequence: CASSLDSQETQYF. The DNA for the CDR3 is TGTGCCAGCAGCCTGGACAGCCAAGAGACCCAGTACTTC.

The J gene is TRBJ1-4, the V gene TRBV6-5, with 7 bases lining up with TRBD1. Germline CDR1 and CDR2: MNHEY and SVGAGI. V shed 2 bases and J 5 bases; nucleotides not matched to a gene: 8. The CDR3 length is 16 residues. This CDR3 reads CASSYDRTGRNEKLFF. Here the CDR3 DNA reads TGTGCCAGCAGTTACGACAGGACAGGAAGAAATGAAAAACTGTTTTTT.

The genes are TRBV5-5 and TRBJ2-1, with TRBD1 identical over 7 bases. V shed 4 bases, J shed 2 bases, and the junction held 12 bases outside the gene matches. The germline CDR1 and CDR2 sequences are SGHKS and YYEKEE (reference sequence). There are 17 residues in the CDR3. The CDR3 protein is CASSVRDSLHPYNEQFF. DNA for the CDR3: TGTGCCAGCAGCGTTCGGGACAGCCTCCACCCCTACAATGAGCAGTTCTTC.

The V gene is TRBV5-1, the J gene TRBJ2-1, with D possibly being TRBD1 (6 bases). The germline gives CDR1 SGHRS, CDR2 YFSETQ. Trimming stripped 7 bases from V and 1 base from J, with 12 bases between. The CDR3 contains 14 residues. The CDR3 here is CASASGQSYNEQFF. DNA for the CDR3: TGCGCCAGCGCGTCCGGACAGTCCTACAATGAGCAGTTCTTC.

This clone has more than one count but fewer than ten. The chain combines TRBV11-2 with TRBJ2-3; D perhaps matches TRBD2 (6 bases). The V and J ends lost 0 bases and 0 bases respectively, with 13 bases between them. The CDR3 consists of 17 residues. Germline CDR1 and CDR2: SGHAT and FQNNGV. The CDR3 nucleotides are TGTGCCAGCAGCTTAGATTCGGCGGGAAAAAGCACAGATACGCAGTATTTT. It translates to CASSLDSAGKSTDTQYF.

CDR3 nucleotide sequence: TGCGCCAGCAGCTTGACGGGAGGGGGCGAAGCTTTCTTT. It encodes CASSLTGGGEAFF. The J gene is TRBJ1-1, the V gene TRBV5-1; TRBD1 aligns across 7 bases. Germline-derived CDR1 and CDR2 are SGHRS and YFSETQ. Germline trimming cut 1 base from V and 8 bases from J; bases unmatched to any gene: 5. There are 13 residues in the CDR3. The whole variable domain, filled in from reference TRBV5-1 and TRBJ1-1, reads KAGVTQTPRYLIKTRGQQVTLSCSPISGHRSVSWYQQTPGQGLQFLFEYFSETQRNKGNFPGRFSGRQFSNSRSEMNVSTLELGDSALYLCASSLTGGGEAFFGQGTRLTVV.